This T cell receptor (beta chain) derives from a study of OX40 agonist ivuxolimab in advanced cancers. Study-wide context: Patients were given ivuxolimab, an antibody that agonizes OX40 (CD134).

This CDR3 contains 16 residues. V trimming: 2 bases; J trimming: 9 bases; junction bases outside the gene matches: 5. Germline lookup yields CDR1 WNHNN and CDR2 SYGVQD (reference sequence). Study-wide points: At 0.1 to 3.0 mg/kg, clonal expansion of CD4+ and CD8+ blood T cells had occurred by week 6.

Points on this clone: Antigen specificity is unknown.

Measured with immunoSEQ multiplex PCR; TCRdb has only the in-frame clones, and not every one. Here the sample spans over 80,000 clones, roughly 90% being singletons. The sequencing here drew on CD4+ or CD8+ T cells sorted from blood, taken in a trial of the OX40 agonist ivuxolimab. The V and J genes are TRBV10-1 and TRBJ2-1, with TRBD2 matching 15 bases. This receptor was identified in an adult with an advanced solid tumor such as melanoma, head and neck, liver or kidney cancer. The CDR3 DNA is TGCGCCAGCAGTGAGGGACTAGCGGGGGGGCAGGGTGAGCAGTTCTTC. Protein product: CASSEGLAGGQGEQFF.